A selection of T cell receptor beta chains follows, all from one sample in a study of shared clonotypes between healthy human individuals. Assay: immunoSEQ multiplex PCR; the TCRdb copy retains only in-frame clones and omits some. The sample has 1.5 million to 2.5 million clones, 85% to 95% seen once. Sequencing was carried out using naive CD8+ T cells sorted from blood. These receptor sequences come from a man between 18 and 29 years old in good health. Both conserved end residues are part of each CDR3. Each record gives: J gene, D gene, V gene, clone size, CDR3 DNA, CDR3 protein. The D gene is left open where the match is weak. Size is omitted from some rows. Given values are once, few, many or a class for expanded clones.

>TRBJ1-5|.|TRBV10-2|.
TGCGCCAGCAGTGAGCCCCAGGATCTACAGGGTTTCGTAGGTCAGCCCCAGCATTTT
CASSEPQDLQGFVGQPQHF
>TRBJ1-1|.|TRBV7-8|.
TGTGCCAGCAGCTCGCCCCCCGCTGAAGCTTTCTTT
CASSSPPAEAFF
>TRBJ1-1|.|TRBV28|.
TGTGCCAGCAGTTCGGGCGAAGCTTTCTTT
CASSSGEAFF
>TRBJ2-3|TRBD1|TRBV5-1|.
TGCGCCAGCAGAGGGGGCTTTCGCACAGATACGCAGTATTTT
CASRGGFRTDTQYF
>TRBJ2-6|.|TRBV18|.
TGTGCCAGCTCACCAAAAGGGAACTCGGGTTCTGGGGCCAACGTCCTGACTTTC
CASSPKGNSGSGANVLTF
>TRBJ2-7|.|TRBV9|.
TGTGCCAGCAGCGTAAACACGGAGGAGCAGTATTTC
CASSVNTEEQYF
>TRBJ1-6|.|TRBV7-6|few
TGTGCCAGCAGCCGACAACCGGTGGGAGGTTCACCCCTCCACTTT
CASSRQPVGGSPLHF
>TRBJ2-1|TRBD2|TRBV7-9|.
TGTGCCAGCAGCCCCGTCCTAGCGGGACGCTACAATGAGCAGTTCTTC
CASSPVLAGRYNEQFF
>TRBJ2-5|TRBD1|TRBV6-6|.
TGTGCCAGCAGTACGATGACAGGGTTTGGGGAGACCCAGTACTTC
CASSTMTGFGETQYF
>TRBJ2-7|.|TRBV6-5|.
TGTGCCAGCAGTTACACCCTTCGAGGGCGAGACGAGCAGTACTTC
CASSYTLRGRDEQYF
>TRBJ2-3|.|TRBV2|.
TGTGCCAGCAGCCCTTGGGGAGAAGGGACAGATACGCAGTATTTT
CASSPWGEGTDTQYF
>TRBJ2-2|.|TRBV27|.
TGTGCCAGCAGTTTATTTCTGGGGGCATTGGGCACCGGGGAGCTGTTTTTT
CASSLFLGALGTGELFF
>TRBJ1-5|.|TRBV27|.
TGTGCCAGCAGTTTAGGAAGAAATCAGCCCCAGCATTTT
CASSLGRNQPQHF
>TRBJ2-7|.|TRBV6-1|.
TGTGCCAGCATCACAGGACGGGTGGGGTACGAGCAGTACTTC
CASITGRVGYEQYF
>TRBJ2-1|.|TRBV6-5|.
TGTGCCAGCAGTCCGGGGCTTTCCTACAATGAGCAGTTCTTC
CASSPGLSYNEQFF
>TRBJ2-7|TRBD1|TRBV13|.
TGTGCCAGCAGCTTGGGACAGGTTTCCTACGAGCAGTACTTC
CASSLGQVSYEQYF
>TRBJ2-2|TRBD2|TRBV2|.
TGTGCCAGCAGGTGGCTAGCGGGAGTCGATGGCACCGGGGAGCTGTTTTTT
CASRWLAGVDGTGELFF
>TRBJ1-2|TRBD1|TRBV6-5|.
TGTGCCAGCAGTTACTCGACAGGGTTGGTTTTCTATGGCTACACCTTC
CASSYSTGLVFYGYTF
>TRBJ1-5|TRBD1|TRBV27|.
TGTGCCAGCACTCAGACAGGGGGTAATCATCCCCAGCATTTT
CASTQTGGNHPQHF
>TRBJ2-7|.|TRBV5-5|.
TGTGCCAGCAGCCCCGGACTGGGGGAGTACTTC
CASSPGLGEYF
>TRBJ2-7|.|TRBV4-1|.
TGCGCCAGCAGCCACCGAATCTTGACTGAGGCCCTCTCCTACGAGCAGTACTTC
CASSHRILTEALSYEQYF
>TRBJ2-1|TRBD2|TRBV11-2|.
TGTGCCAGCAGCTTAACGGCTAGCGGGAGGGGAAATGAGCAGTTCTTC
CASSLTASGRGNEQFF
>TRBJ2-3|TRBD1|TRBV5-1|.
TGCGCCAGTCGTCGGACAGGCTCCATCACAGATACGCAGTATTTT
CASRRTGSITDTQYF
>TRBJ2-7|.|TRBV2|.
TGTGCCAGCAGTGCGGACAGCAGCTCCTACGAGCAGTACTTC
CASSADSSSYEQYF
>TRBJ2-7|TRBD1|TRBV7-8|.
TGTGCCAGCAGCCTCGGGGACAGGGGGCCGGCCTACGAGCAGTACTTC
CASSLGDRGPAYEQYF
>TRBJ2-3|.|TRBV7-3|.
TGTGCCAGCAGCTTCGGCCTCCTAAACCGCACAGATACGCAGTATTTT
CASSFGLLNRTDTQYF
>TRBJ2-3|TRBD1|TRBV29-1|once
TGCAGCGTTGAAGATGGACAGGGGGCGTTTGATACGCAGTATTTT
CSVEDGQGAFDTQYF
>TRBJ2-2|.|TRBV2|.
TGTGCCAGCAGTCAAACAGAGAACACCGGGGAGCTGTTTTTT
CASSQTENTGELFF
>TRBJ2-7|.|TRBV5-4|.
TGTGCCAGCAGCGGGACCCGTGGTGAGCAGTACTTC
CASSGTRGEQYF
>TRBJ2-3|.|TRBV7-8|.
TGTGCCAGCAGCCCCGCGTACGGGGACACAGATACGCAGTATTTT
CASSPAYGDTDTQYF
>TRBJ2-7|.|TRBV13|.
TGTGCCAGCAGCTTAGGCAGGGACCCGTACGAGCAGTACTTC
CASSLGRDPYEQYF
>TRBJ2-7|TRBD2|TRBV4-1|once
TGCGCCAGCAGCCAAGAAGCGGGGGTCTCCTACGAGCAGTACTTC
CASSQEAGVSYEQYF
>TRBJ2-7|.|TRBV9|.
TGTGCCAGCAGCGTATCTTCGGGGTACGAGCAGTACTTC
CASSVSSGYEQYF
>TRBJ2-7|TRBD1|TRBV11-2|.
TGTGCCAGCAGCCAAGGGGGCCACGAGCAGTACTTC
CASSQGGHEQYF
>TRBJ2-3|.|TRBV9|.
TGTGCCAGCAGCGTAGTCACAGATACGCAGTATTTT
CASSVVTDTQYF
>TRBJ2-7|.|TRBV7-9|.
TGTGCCAGCAGCTTAAGTAGGGCCGGCTACGAGCAGTACTTC
CASSLSRAGYEQYF
>TRBJ2-7|TRBD2|TRBV7-9|.
TGTGCCAGCAGCGCCGGGGGGTACGAGCAGTACTTC
CASSAGGYEQYF
>TRBJ1-2|.|TRBV11-2|once
TGTGCCAGCAGCCAGGGCCCCGGGCGGGGCTATGGCTACACCTTC
CASSQGPGRGYGYTF
>TRBJ2-7|TRBD2|TRBV6-6|.
TGTGCCAGCAGTCCACTAGCGGGGGGCTACGAGCAGTACTTC
CASSPLAGGYEQYF